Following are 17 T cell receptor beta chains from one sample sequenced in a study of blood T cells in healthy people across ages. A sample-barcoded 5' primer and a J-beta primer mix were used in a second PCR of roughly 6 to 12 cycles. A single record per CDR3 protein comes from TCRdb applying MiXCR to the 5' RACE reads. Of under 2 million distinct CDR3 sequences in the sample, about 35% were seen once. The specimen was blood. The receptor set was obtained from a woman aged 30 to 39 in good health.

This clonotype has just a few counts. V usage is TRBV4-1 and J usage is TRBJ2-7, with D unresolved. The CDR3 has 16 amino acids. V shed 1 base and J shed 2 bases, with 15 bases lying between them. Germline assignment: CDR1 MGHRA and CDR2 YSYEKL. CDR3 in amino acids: CASSQGSATSAYEQYF. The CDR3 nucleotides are TGCGCCAGCAGCCAAGGGTCCGCTACCAGCGCCTACGAGCAGTACTTC.

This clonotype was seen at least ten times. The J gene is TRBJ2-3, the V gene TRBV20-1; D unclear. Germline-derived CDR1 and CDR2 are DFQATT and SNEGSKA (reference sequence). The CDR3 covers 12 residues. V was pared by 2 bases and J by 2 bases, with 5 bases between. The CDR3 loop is CSARLSTDTQYF. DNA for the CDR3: TGCAGTGCTAGACTATCCACAGATACGCAGTATTTT.

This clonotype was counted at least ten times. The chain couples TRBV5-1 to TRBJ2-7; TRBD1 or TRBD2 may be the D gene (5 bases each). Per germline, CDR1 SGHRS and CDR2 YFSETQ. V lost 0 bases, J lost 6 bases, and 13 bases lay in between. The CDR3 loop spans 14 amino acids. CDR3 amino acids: CASSLVGEAREQYF. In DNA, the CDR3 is TGCGCCAGCAGCTTGGTGGGGGAAGCCCGCGAGCAGTACTTC.

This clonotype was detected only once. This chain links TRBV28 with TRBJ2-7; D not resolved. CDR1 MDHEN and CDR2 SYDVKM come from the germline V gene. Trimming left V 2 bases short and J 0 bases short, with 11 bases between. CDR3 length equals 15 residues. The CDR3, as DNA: TGTGCCAGCAGTTTACCCTTTGACACCTCCTACGAGCAGTACTTC. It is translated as CASSLPFDTSYEQYF.

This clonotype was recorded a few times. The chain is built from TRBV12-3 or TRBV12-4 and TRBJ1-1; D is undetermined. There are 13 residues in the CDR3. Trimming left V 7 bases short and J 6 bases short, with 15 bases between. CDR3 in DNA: TGTGCCAGCACCCCTTTAATAACGTCTGAAGCTTTCTTT. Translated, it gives CASTPLITSEAFF.

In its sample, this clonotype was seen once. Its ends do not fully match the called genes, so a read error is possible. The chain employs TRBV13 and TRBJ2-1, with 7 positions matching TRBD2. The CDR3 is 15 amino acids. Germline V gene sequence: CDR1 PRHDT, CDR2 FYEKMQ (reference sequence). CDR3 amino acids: CASSLGLAVSNEPFF. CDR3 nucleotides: TGTGCCAGCAGCTTAGGCCTAGCGGTTTCGAATGAGCCGTTCTTC. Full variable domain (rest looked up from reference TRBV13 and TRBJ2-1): AAGVIQSPRHLIKEKRETATLKCYPIPRHDTVYWYQQGPGQDPQFLISFYEKMQSDKGSIPDRFSAQQFSDYHSELNMSSLELGDSALYFCASSLGLAVSNEPFFGPGTRLTVL.

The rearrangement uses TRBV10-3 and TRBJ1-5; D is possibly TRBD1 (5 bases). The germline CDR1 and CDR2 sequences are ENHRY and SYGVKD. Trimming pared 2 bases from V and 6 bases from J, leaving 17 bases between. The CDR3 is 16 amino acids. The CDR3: CAISEEVLGGRQPQHF. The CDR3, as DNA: TGTGCCATCAGTGAGGAGGTACTCGGGGGTCGTCAGCCCCAGCATTTT.

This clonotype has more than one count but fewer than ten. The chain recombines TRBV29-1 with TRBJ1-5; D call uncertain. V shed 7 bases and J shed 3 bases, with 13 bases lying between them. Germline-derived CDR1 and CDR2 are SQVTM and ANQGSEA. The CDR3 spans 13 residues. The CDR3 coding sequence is TGCAGCGCTTCCCTCTCGCTCAATCAGCCCCAGCATTTT. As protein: CSASLSLNQPQHF.

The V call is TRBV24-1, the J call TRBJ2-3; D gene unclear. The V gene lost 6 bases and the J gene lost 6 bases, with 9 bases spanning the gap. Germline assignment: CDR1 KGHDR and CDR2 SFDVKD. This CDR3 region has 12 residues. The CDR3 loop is CATSSLSDTQYF. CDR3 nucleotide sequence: TGTGCCACCAGTAGTTTATCTGATACGCAGTATTTT.

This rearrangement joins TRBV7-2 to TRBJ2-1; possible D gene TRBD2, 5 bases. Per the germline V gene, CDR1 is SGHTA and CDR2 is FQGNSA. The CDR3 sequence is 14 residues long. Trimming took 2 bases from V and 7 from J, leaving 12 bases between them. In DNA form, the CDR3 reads TGTGCCAGCAGCTTAACCGGAAGGGAGAATGAGCAGTTCTTC. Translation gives CASSLTGRENEQFF.

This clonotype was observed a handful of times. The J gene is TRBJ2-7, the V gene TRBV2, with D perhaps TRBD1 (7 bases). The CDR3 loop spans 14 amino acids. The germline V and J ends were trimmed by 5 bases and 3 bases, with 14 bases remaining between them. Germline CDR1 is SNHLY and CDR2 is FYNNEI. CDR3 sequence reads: CASSRGTANYEQYF. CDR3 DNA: TGTGCCAGCAGTCGCGGGACAGCCAACTACGAGCAGTACTTC.

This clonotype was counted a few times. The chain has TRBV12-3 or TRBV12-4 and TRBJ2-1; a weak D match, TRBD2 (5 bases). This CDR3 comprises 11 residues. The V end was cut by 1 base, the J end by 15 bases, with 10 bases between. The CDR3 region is CASSLGGAGFF. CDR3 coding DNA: TGTGCCAGCAGTTTAGGAGGTGCGGGGTTCTTC.

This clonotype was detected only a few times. DNA for the CDR3: TGTGCCAGCAGCTTGGACCCCCTCAGGGCAGATACGCAGTATTTT. Residues: CASSLDPLRADTQYF. The chain couples TRBV5-5 to TRBJ2-3, with D perhaps TRBD1 (5 bases). Germline loops: CDR1 SGHKS, CDR2 YYEKEE (reference sequence). This CDR3 has 15 amino acids. V was trimmed by 0 bases and J by 4 bases, leaving 12 bases between them.

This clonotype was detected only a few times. The CDR3 sequence: CATLAGNTNGDTQYF. The CDR3 DNA reads as TGTGCCACATTAGCGGGGAATACGAATGGAGATACGCAGTATTTT. The V and J genes are TRBV10-3 and TRBJ2-3, with 8 bases matching TRBD2. Germline assignment: CDR1 ENHRY and CDR2 SYGVKD. The CDR3 sequence is 15 residues long. V lost 10 bases to trimming and J lost 5 bases; unmatched junction nucleotides: 14.

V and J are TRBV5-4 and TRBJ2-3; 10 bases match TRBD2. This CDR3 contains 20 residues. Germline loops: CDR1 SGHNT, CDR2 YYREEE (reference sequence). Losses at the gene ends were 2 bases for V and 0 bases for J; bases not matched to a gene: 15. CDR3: CASSFARLAGDATSTDTQYF. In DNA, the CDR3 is TGTGCCAGCAGCTTTGCTCGGCTAGCGGGGGACGCCACTAGCACAGATACGCAGTATTTT. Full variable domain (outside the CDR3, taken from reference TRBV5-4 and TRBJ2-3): ETGVTQSPTHLIKTRGQQVTLRCSSQSGHNTVSWYQQALGQGPQFIFQYYREEENGRGNFPPRFSGLQFPNYSSELNVNALELDDSALYLCASSFARLAGDATSTDTQYFGPGTRLTVL.

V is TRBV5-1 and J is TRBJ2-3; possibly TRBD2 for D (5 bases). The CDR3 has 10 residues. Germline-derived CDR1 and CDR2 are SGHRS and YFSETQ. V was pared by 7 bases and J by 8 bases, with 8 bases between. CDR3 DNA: TGCGCCAGCGGAGAGGGTACGCAGTATTTT. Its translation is CASGEGTQYF.

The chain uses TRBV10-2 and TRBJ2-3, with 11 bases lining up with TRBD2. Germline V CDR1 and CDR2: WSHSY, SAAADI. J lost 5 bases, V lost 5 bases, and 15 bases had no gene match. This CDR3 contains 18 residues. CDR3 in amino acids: CASSQTSGRSVRGDTQYF. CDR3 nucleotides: TGCGCCAGCAGTCAAACTAGCGGGAGAAGCGTTAGAGGAGATACGCAGTATTTT.